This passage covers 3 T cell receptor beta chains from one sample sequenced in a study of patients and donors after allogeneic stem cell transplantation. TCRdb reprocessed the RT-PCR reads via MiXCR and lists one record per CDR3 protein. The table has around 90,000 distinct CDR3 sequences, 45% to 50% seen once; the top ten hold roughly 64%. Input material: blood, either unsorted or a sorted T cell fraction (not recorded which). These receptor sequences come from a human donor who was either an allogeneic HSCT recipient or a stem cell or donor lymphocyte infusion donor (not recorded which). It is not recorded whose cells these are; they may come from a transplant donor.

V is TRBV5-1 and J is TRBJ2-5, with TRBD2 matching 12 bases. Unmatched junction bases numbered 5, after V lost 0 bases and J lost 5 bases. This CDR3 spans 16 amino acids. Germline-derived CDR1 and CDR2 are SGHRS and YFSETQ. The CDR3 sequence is CASSLELAGGRETQYF. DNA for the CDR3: TGCGCCAGCAGCTTGGAACTAGCGGGAGGCCGGGAGACCCAGTACTTC.

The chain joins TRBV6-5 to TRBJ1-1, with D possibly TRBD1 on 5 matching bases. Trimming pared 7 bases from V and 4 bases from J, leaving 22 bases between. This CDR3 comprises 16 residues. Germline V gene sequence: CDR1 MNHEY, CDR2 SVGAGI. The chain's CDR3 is CASNPLPGPRGTEAFF. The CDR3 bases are TGTGCCAGCAACCCACTTCCGGGACCAAGGGGCACTGAAGCTTTCTTT.

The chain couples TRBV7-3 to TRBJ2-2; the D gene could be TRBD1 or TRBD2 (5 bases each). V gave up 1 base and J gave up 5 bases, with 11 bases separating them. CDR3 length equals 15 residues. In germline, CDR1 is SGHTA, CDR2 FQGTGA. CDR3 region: CASSLRDGPTGELFF. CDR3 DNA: TGTGCCAGCAGCTTAAGGGACGGGCCGACCGGGGAGCTGTTTTTT. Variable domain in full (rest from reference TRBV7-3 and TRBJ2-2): GAGVSQTPSNKVTEKGKYVELRCDPISGHTALYWYRQSLGQGPEFLIYFQGTGAADDSGLPNDRFFAVRPEGSVSTLKIQRTERGDSAVYLCASSLRDGPTGELFFGEGSRLTVL.